The rows below give T cell receptor beta chains drawn from one sample of a study of T cell repertoires in cytomegalovirus infection. MiXCR was run by TCRdb on the reads, yielding one entry per CDR3 protein. The data show around 140,000 distinct CDR3 sequences, 5% to 6.5% seen once. Specimen: PBMCs. The receptors shown here come from a human donor in good health (CMV status not recorded). Some clones in this sample may be carry-over from other donors' samples. Both conserved end residues are part of each CDR3. The D gene is left open where the match is weak. Clone size is stated in some rows and not others, as once, few, many or a class when expanded.

.	TRBV29-1	TRBJ1-1	.	CSVEEFPGAAEAFF	TGCAGCGTTGAAGAATTTCCGGGGGCGGCTGAAGCTTTCTTT
many	TRBV7-2	TRBJ2-5	TRBD1	CASSGTGYPQETQYF	TGTGCCAGCAGCGGGACAGGGTACCCTCAAGAGACCCAGTACTTC
few	TRBV12-5	TRBJ2-7	TRBD1	CASGWGQGYEQYF	TGTGCTAGTGGTTGGGGACAGGGCTACGAGCAGTACTTC
many	TRBV7-8	TRBJ1-4	TRBD1	CASSLARTGATNEKLFF	TGTGCCAGCAGCTTAGCCCGGACAGGGGCAACTAATGAAAAACTGTTTTTT
many	TRBV7-2	TRBJ2-1	.	CASSLVFNEQFF	TGTGCCAGCAGCTTAGTTTTTAATGAGCAGTTCTTC
few	TRBV12-5	TRBJ1-1	.	CASGLGTLMNTEAFF	TGTGCTAGTGGTTTGGGGACGCTTATGAACACTGAAGCTTTCTTT
many	TRBV7-2	TRBJ2-3	TRBD2	CASSQGLATDTQYF	TGTGCCAGCAGCCAGGGACTAGCAACAGATACGCAGTATTTT
few	TRBV7-2	TRBJ2-3	TRBD2	CASGPRGRGGPSTDTQYF	TGTGCCAGCGGTCCTCGGGGACGGGGGGGCCCGAGCACAGATACGCAGTATTTT
many	TRBV28	TRBJ1-2	TRBD1	CASITTDRDYGYTF	TGTGCCAGCATTACGACGGACAGGGATTATGGCTACACCTTC
few	TRBV29-1	TRBJ1-1	.	CSVETGTSTEAFF	TGCAGCGTTGAAACAGGGACATCCACTGAAGCTTTCTTT
few	TRBV20-1	TRBJ2-7	.	CSARGAEQYF	TGCAGTGCTAGGGGGGCCGAGCAGTACTTC
many	TRBV25-1	TRBJ2-5	.	CASSEYMGGETQYF	TGTGCCAGCAGTGAATATATGGGAGGCGAGACCCAGTACTTC
.	TRBV7-9	TRBJ1-3	.	CASAYGGAGNTIYF	TGTGCCAGCGCATATGGGGGTGCCGGAAACACCATATATTTT
.	TRBV9	TRBJ2-3	TRBD2	CASSVGFSSGGLGSDTQYF	TGTGCCAGCAGCGTAGGTTTTAGTAGCGGGGGGTTGGGGTCAGATACGCAGTATTTT
many	TRBV7-2	TRBJ2-7	TRBD1	CASSLGRTGLEQYF	TGTGCCAGCAGCTTAGGACGGACAGGGCTCGAGCAGTACTTC
few	TRBV7-4	TRBJ1-2	.	CASSLEVGTYGYTF	TGTGCCAGCAGCTTAGAGGTCGGGACTTATGGCTACACCTTC
many	TRBV7-2	TRBJ2-7	TRBD1	CASSTGQGRNEQYF	TGTGCCAGCAGCACCGGACAGGGAAGGAACGAGCAGTACTTC
many	TRBV28	TRBJ1-1	.	CASSSAGNTEAFF	TGTGCCAGCAGTTCGGCAGGGAACACTGAAGCTTTCTTT
many	TRBV7-2	TRBJ2-6	.	CASRSTPAGANVLTF	TGTGCCAGTAGAAGCACCCCAGCGGGGGCCAACGTCCTGACTTTC
many	TRBV7-2	TRBJ2-2	TRBD2	CASSLQRGDTGELFF	TGTGCCAGCAGCTTACAACGGGGGGACACCGGGGAGCTGTTTTTT
.	TRBV2	TRBJ1-1	.	CASSGQGGNTEAFF	TGTGCCAGCTCGGGGCAGGGTGGGAACACTGAAGCTTTCTTT
many	TRBV12-3/TRBV12-4	TRBJ2-2	TRBD1	CASRTGTGVTGELFF	TGTGCCAGCAGAACCGGGACAGGGGTCACCGGGGAGCTGTTTTTT
many	TRBV12-3/TRBV12-4	TRBJ2-2	.	CASSPPQNTGELFF	TGTGCCAGCAGCCCCCCTCAGAACACCGGGGAGCTGTTTTTT
.	TRBV10-3	TRBJ2-5	.	CAISESQYTETQYF	TGTGCCATCAGTGAGTCCCAGTACACCGAGACCCAGTACTTC
.	TRBV19	TRBJ1-5	.	CASTTTGPAQPQHF	TGTGCCAGTACTACTACAGGGCCAGCTCAGCCCCAGCATTTT
many	TRBV7-9	TRBJ1-1	.	CASSLVAGLLSEAFF	TGTGCCAGCAGCTTAGTAGCAGGGTTGTTGTCTGAAGCTTTCTTT
.	TRBV20-1	TRBJ2-5	.	CSAVRGVVETQYF	TGCAGTGCTGTCAGGGGGGTTGTGGAGACCCAGTACTTC
.	TRBV7-2	TRBJ2-2	.	CASSSVRAPGGELFF	TGTGCCAGCAGCTCCGTACGGGCCCCCGGAGGGGAGCTGTTTTTT
few	TRBV12-3/TRBV12-4	TRBJ2-2	TRBD2	CASRGLAENTGELFF	TGTGCCAGCAGGGGACTAGCGGAGAACACCGGGGAGCTGTTTTTT
few	TRBV27	TRBJ2-7	.	CASSSAGHIYEQYF	TGTGCCAGCAGTTCCGCGGGACACATCTACGAGCAGTACTTC
.	TRBV28	TRBJ1-1	TRBD1	CASSWEAGTGSEAFF	TGTGCCAGCAGTTGGGAAGCCGGGACAGGGTCTGAAGCTTTCTTT
few	TRBV14	TRBJ2-1	.	CASSQDVTPAYNEQFF	TGTGCCAGCAGCCAAGACGTAACACCAGCCTACAATGAGCAGTTCTTC